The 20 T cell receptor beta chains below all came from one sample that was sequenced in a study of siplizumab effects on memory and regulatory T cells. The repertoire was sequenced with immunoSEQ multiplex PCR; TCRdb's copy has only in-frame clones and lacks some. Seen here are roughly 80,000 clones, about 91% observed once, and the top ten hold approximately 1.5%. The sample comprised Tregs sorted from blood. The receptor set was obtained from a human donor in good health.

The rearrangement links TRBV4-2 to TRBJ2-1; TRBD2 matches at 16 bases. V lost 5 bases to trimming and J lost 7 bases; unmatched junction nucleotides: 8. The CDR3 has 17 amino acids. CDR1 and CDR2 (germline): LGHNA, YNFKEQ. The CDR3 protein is CASSYGTSGGAVNEQFF. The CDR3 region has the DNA TGTGCCAGCAGCTATGGGACTAGCGGGGGGGCCGTAAATGAGCAGTTCTTC.

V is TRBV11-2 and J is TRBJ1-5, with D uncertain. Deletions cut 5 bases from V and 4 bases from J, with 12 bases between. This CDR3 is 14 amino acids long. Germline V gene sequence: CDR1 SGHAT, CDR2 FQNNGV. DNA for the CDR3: TGTGCCAGCAGCCTAGGACCGTTTAATCAGCCCCAGCATTTT. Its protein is CASSLGPFNQPQHF. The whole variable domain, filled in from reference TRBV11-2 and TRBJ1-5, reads EAGVAQSPRYKIIEKRQSVAFWCNPISGHATLYWYQQILGQGPKLLIQFQNNGVVDDSQLPKDRFSAERLKGVDSTLKIQPAKLEDSAVYLCASSLGPFNQPQHFGDGTRLSIL.

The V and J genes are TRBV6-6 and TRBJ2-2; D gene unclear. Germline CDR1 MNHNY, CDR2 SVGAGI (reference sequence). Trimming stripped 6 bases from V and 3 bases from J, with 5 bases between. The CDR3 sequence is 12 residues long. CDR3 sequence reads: CASRIYTGELFF. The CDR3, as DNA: TGTGCCAGCAGGATATACACCGGGGAGCTGTTTTTT.

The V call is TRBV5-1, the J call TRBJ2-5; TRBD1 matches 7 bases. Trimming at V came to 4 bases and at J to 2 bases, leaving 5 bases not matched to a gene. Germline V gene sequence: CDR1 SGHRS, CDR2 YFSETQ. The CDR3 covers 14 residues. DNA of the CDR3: TGCGCCAGCAGCACGGGACAGAAACAAGAGACCCAGTACTTC. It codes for CASSTGQKQETQYF.

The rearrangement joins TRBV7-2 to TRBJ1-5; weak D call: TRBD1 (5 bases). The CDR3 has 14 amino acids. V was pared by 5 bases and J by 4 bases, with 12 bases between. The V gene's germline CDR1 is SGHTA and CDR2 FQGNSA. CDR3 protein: CASSPDSLNQPQHF. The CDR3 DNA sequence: TGTGCCAGCAGCCCCGACAGCCTAAATCAGCCCCAGCATTTT.

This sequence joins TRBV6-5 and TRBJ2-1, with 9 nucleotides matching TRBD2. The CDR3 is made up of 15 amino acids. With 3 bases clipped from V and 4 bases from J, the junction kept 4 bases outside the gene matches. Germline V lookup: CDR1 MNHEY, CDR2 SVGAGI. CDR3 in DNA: TGTGCCAGCAGTTATGGGCGGGGGGGGTACAATGAGCAGTTCTTC. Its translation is CASSYGRGGYNEQFF.

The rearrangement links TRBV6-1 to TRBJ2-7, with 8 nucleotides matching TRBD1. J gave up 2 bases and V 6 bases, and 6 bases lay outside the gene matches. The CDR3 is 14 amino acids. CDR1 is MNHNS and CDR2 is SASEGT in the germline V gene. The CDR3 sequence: CASRRGQETYEQYF. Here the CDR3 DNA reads TGTGCCAGCAGAAGGGGACAGGAGACCTACGAGCAGTACTTC.

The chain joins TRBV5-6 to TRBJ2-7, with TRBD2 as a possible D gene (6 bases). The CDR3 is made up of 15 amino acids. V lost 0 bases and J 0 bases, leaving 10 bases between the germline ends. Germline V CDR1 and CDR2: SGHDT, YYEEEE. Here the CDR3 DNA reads TGTGCCAGCAGCTTGGTTGGGCGGGACTCCTACGAGCAGTACTTC. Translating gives CASSLVGRDSYEQYF.

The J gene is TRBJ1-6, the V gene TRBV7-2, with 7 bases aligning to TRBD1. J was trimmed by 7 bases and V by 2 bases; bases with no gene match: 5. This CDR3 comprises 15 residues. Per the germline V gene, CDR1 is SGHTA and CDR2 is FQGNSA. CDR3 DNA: TGTGCCAGCAGCTTATCCCGACAGGGCAATTCACCCCTCCACTTT. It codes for CASSLSRQGNSPLHF.

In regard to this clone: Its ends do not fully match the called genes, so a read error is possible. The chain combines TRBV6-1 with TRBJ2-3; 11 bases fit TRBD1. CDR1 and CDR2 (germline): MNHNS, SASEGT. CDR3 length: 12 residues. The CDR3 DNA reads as TGTGCCAGCAGTGGGATGGACAGGGGGCAGAAATTT. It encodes CASSGMDRGQKF.

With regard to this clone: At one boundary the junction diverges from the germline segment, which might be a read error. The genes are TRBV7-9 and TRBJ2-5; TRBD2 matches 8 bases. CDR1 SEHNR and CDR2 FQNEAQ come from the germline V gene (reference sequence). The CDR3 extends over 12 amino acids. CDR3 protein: CATSPGGETQYF. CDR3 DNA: TGTGCCACCAGCCCGGGAGGGGAGACCCAGTACTTC. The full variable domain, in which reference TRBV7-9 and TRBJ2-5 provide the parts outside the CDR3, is DTGVSQNPRHKITKRGQNVTFRCDPISEHNRLYWYRQTLGQGPEFLTYFQNEAQLEKSRLLSDRFSAERPKGSFSTLEIQRTEQGDSAMYLCATSPGGETQYFGPGTRLLVL.

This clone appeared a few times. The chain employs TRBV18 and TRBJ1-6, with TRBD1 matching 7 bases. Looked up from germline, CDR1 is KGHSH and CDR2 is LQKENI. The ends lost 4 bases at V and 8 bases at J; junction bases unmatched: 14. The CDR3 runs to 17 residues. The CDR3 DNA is TGTGCCAGCTCACTAAGACAGGGAGGGAGAATGGATTCACCCCTCCACTTT. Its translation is CASSLRQGGRMDSPLHF.

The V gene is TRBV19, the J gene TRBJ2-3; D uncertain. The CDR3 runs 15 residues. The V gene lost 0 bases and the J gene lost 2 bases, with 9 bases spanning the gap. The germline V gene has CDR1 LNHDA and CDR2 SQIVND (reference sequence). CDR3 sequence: CASSIEDSLTDTQYF. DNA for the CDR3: TGTGCCAGTAGTATAGAGGATAGCCTCACAGATACGCAGTATTTT.

The CDR3 loop reads CASSLAGRGSSYEQYF. The CDR3 bases are TGTGCCAGCAGCTTAGCAGGCAGGGGGTCCTCCTACGAGCAGTACTTC. The chain links TRBV7-2 to TRBJ2-7; the match to TRBD1 covers 7 bases. The V segment lost 0 bases and the J segment 0 bases; nucleotides outside the gene matches: 5. The CDR3 extends over 16 amino acids. Germline loops: CDR1 SGHTA, CDR2 FQGNSA.

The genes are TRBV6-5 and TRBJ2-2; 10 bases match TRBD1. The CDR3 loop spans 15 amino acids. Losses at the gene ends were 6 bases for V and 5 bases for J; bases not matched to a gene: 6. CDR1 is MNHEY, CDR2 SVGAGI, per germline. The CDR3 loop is CASRAGTGVTGELFF. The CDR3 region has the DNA TGTGCCAGCAGAGCCGGGACAGGGGTGACCGGGGAGCTGTTTTTT.

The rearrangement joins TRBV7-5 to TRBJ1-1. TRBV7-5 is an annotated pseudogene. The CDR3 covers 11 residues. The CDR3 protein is CVRSLNQEAFF. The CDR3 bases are TGTGTCAGAAGCTTAAACCAAGAAGCTTTCTTT.

Here the CDR3 reads CASSSTRTDTQYF. As DNA, the CDR3 is TGTGCCAGCAGCAGTACACGCACAGATACGCAGTATTTT. V and J are TRBV7-8 and TRBJ2-3, with D uncertain. CDR1 is SGHVS and CDR2 is FQNEAQ in the germline V gene. V gave up 5 bases and J gave up 1 base, with 7 bases separating them. The CDR3 runs to 13 residues.

The CDR3 DNA reads as TGCGCCAGCAGCCTACGGGGCCAGGGGTCTGGAGAAAAACTGTTTTTT. The encoded protein is CASSLRGQGSGEKLFF. This chain links TRBV5-1 with TRBJ1-4; D may be TRBD1 (6 bases). The germline V gene encodes CDR1 SGHRS and CDR2 YFSETQ. The CDR3 totals 16 residues. The V end was cut by 4 bases, the J end by 8 bases, with 21 bases between.

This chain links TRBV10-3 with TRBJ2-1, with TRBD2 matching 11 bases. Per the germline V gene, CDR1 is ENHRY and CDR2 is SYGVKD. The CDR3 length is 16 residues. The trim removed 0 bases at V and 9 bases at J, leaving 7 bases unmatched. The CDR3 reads CAISESLAGGHAEQFF. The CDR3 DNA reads TGTGCCATCAGTGAGTCGTTAGCGGGGGGGCACGCTGAGCAGTTCTTC.

CDR3 sequence: CASSQGPRDRNYEQYF. The DNA of the CDR3 is TGCGCCAGCAGCCAGGGGCCACGGGACAGAAACTACGAGCAGTACTTC. The chain couples TRBV4-1 to TRBJ2-7; 7 bases align to TRBD1. The CDR3 length is 16 residues. The germline V gene encodes CDR1 MGHRA and CDR2 YSYEKL. V lost 3 bases, J lost 3 bases, and 11 bases stayed unmatched.